The 8 T cell receptor beta chains reported below all come from one sample, sequenced in a study of T cells in Graves' hyperthyroidism and ophthalmopathy. RNA transcripts were the template for amplifying TCR beta CDR3 regions. During a first-round RT-PCR of the TCR CDR3, the HTBI primer set was used. TCRdb reanalysed the multiplex PCR reads using MiXCR and keeps one entry per CDR3 protein. The sample holds about 360,000 distinct CDR3 sequences, approximately 13% seen once. The sequenced sample consisted of blood. These receptors were collected from a woman in her late teens or twenties with Graves' hyperthyroidism.

This clonotype was detected ten times or more. The chain carries TRBV27 and TRBJ2-1; 7 positions match TRBD2. The CDR3 consists of 15 residues. V shed 3 bases, J shed 1 base, and the junction held 3 bases outside the gene matches. Germline CDR1 reads MNHEY; CDR2 reads SMNVEV (reference sequence). The CDR3 DNA reads as TGTGCCAGCAGTTTGGGCGGGGGTTCCTACAATGAGCAGTTCTTC. Amino acids: CASSLGGGSYNEQFF.

This clonotype was picked up many times. This chain links TRBV6-1 with TRBJ1-5; D is undetermined. Trimming took off 6 bases at V and 11 bases at J, with 11 bases between the two ends. This CDR3 comprises 11 residues. Germline V gene lookup returns CDR1 MNHNS and CDR2 SASEGT. The CDR3 loop is CASSRAQSQHF. CDR3 DNA: TGTGCCAGCAGCCGGGCACAGTCCCAGCATTTT.

The CDR3 DNA reads as TGTGCCACCAGCAGAGTTACAGGCTTTTCAAACACCATATATTTT. It translates to CATSRVTGFSNTIYF. The J gene is TRBJ1-3, the V gene TRBV15; D may be TRBD1 (5 bases). The V gene's germline CDR1 is LNHNV and CDR2 YYDKDF (reference sequence). Trimming cost V 1 base and J 6 bases, with 13 bases left between them. The CDR3 totals 15 residues. Together with reference TRBV15 and TRBJ1-3, the CDR3 gives the full variable domain: DAMVIQNPRYQVTQFGKPVTLSCSQTLNHNVMYWYQQKSSQAPKLLFHYYDKDFNNEADTPDNFQSRRPNTSFCFLDIRSPGLGDTAMYLCATSRVTGFSNTIYFGEGSWLTVV.

In its sample, this clonotype was seen many times. The rearrangement links TRBV28 to TRBJ2-5, with D hard to call. The CDR3 runs to 14 residues. Trimming cost V 5 bases and J 4 bases, with 14 bases left between them. The germline gives CDR1 MDHEN, CDR2 SYDVKM. The DNA of the CDR3 is TGTGCCAGCAGTCACCCCACCATAGGAGAGACCCAGTACTTC. Translation: CASSHPTIGETQYF.

This clonotype was detected ten times or more. The chain carries TRBV28 and TRBJ2-7; D uncertain. The CDR3 extends over 14 amino acids. The V gene's germline CDR1 is MDHEN and CDR2 SYDVKM. Between the trimmed V and J ends, which lost 8 bases and 1 base, there was a span of 15 bases. The CDR3 spells CASSGPGLSYEQYF. The CDR3 DNA reads TGTGCCAGCTCCGGGCCTGGGTTATCCTACGAGCAGTACTTC.

The chain joins TRBV15 to TRBJ2-1; D unresolved. The DNA end is a closer match to TRBJ2-7, so the J assignment may be wrong. This CDR3 contains 15 residues. From germline, CDR1 is LNHNV and CDR2 YYDKDF (reference sequence). CDR3 bases: TGTGCCACCAGCAGAGATAAGAGTTCCTACAATGAGCAGTACTTC. Protein sequence: CATSRDKSSYNEQYF.

The chain employs TRBV7-9 and TRBJ2-5; 8 nucleotides match TRBD2. Germline assignment: CDR1 SEHNR and CDR2 FQNEAQ (reference sequence). This CDR3 is 16 amino acids long. J was trimmed by 2 bases and V by 1 base; bases with no gene match: 6. CDR3 loop: CASSLVQGLGQETQYF. The CDR3 region has the DNA TGTGCCAGCAGCTTAGTGCAGGGACTAGGACAAGAGACCCAGTACTTC. Variable domain in full (rest from reference TRBV7-9 and TRBJ2-5): DTGVSQNPRHKITKRGQNVTFRCDPISEHNRLYWYRQTLGQGPEFLTYFQNEAQLEKSRLLSDRFSAERPKGSFSTLEIQRTEQGDSAMYLCASSLVQGLGQETQYFGPGTRLLVL.

The chain carries TRBV6-1 and TRBJ2-1; TRBD1 aligns across 8 bases. CDR1 is MNHNS, CDR2 SASEGT, per germline. The CDR3 totals 16 residues. The V gene end was trimmed by 8 bases and the J gene end by 7 bases; junction bases not matched to a gene: 16. The CDR3 sequence: CASGPIDRGRRNEQFF. CDR3 coding DNA: TGTGCCAGCGGACCTATAGACAGGGGAAGGCGGAATGAGCAGTTCTTC.